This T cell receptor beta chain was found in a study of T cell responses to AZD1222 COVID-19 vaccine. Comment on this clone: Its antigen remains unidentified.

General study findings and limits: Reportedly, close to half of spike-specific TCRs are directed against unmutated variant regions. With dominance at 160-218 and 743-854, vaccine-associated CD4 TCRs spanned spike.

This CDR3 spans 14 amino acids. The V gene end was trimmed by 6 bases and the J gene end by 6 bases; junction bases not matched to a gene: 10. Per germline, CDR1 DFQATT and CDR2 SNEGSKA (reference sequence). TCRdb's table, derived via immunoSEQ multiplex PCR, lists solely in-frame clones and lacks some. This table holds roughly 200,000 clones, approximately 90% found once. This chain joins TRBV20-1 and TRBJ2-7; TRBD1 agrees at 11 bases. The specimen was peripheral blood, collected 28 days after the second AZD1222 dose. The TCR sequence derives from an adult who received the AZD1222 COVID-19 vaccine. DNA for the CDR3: TGCAGTGCAAGTTCCGGGACAGGGGGGCTCGAGCAGTACTTC. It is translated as CSASSGTGGLEQYF.